This T cell receptor (beta chain) came from a study of CD8+ T cells in alopecia areata. General study findings and limits: The study found that many expanded lesional clones persisted in scalp and blood during tofacitinib. Sequenced scalp T cells also include alphabeta T cells resident in normal skin. Clonality in the scalp and expanded CD8+ clones ranked among the top 100 were significantly decreased by tofacitinib.

The treatment: oral pan-JAK inhibitor, 5-10 mg twice daily. From PBMCs, CD4+ and CD8+ T cells were sorted. A few counts support this clone. Its antigen is as yet unknown. RNA was extracted and reverse transcribed into cDNA as the sequencing template. TCRdb's copy holds only in-frame clones and misses some; the assay was immunoSEQ multiplex PCR. The sample has around 180,000 clones, more than 50% seen once; the top ten hold over 0.9%. Looked up from germline, CDR1 is LGHNA and CDR2 is YSLEER. The germline V and J ends were trimmed by 0 bases and 1 base, with 14 bases remaining between them. The CDR3 covers 17 residues.

This material consisted of CD4+ T cells sorted from blood, taken at week 24, from a patient treated with tofacitinib. The gene calls are TRBV4-3 and TRBJ2-3, with a weak D call TRBD2 (5 bases). This TCR derives from a human donor with alopecia areata. The CDR3: CASSQDGRGLGTDTQYF. The DNA for the CDR3 is TGCGCCAGCAGCCAAGACGGTCGGGGATTAGGCACAGATACGCAGTATTTT.